The 26 T cell receptor beta chains reported below all come from one sample, sequenced in a study of human T cells and chemical hapten exposure. The time point denotes: healthy volunteer bleed at 6 weeks. It was from unfractionated whole blood that total RNA was extracted. TCRdb re-called the RACE reads through MiXCR, storing one row per CDR3 protein. Here the sample spans 65,000 or so distinct CDR3 sequences, around 6.1% being singletons. The material sequenced was whole blood. These receptors were collected from a female donor in good health. Some clones in this sample may be carry-over from other donors' samples.

The chain joins TRBV5-1 to TRBJ2-1; 10 bases agree with TRBD2. This CDR3 has 15 amino acids. V was clipped by 4 bases and J by 4 bases; unmatched bases: 5. Germline V lookup: CDR1 SGHRS, CDR2 YFSETQ. Here the CDR3 reads CASSAGTSDYNEQFF. The CDR3 nucleotides read TGCGCCAGCAGCGCAGGGACTAGCGATTACAATGAGCAGTTCTTC.

This clonotype was picked up many times. The chain carries TRBV5-1 and TRBJ2-4; no definite D call. CDR1 SGHRS and CDR2 YFSETQ come from the germline V gene. V lost 4 bases and J 0 bases, leaving 8 bases between the germline ends. The CDR3 extends over 14 amino acids. The CDR3 DNA sequence: TGCGCCAGCAGCCACTCAGAAGCCAAAAACATTCAGTACTTC. As protein: CASSHSEAKNIQYF.

This clonotype was recorded many times. This chain joins TRBV6-5 and TRBJ1-2; 7 nucleotides agree with TRBD1. The CDR3 has 14 amino acids. CDR1 and CDR2 from the germline V gene are MNHEY and SVGAGI. Trimming at V came to 5 bases and at J to 8 bases, leaving 11 bases not matched to a gene. CDR3 nucleotide sequence: TGTGCCAGCAGTAAAGGGACAGCCGCGGAGGGCTACACCTTC. Translating it yields CASSKGTAAEGYTF.

This clonotype has a count of ten or more. V and J are TRBV3-1 and TRBJ1-5; no definite D call. V dropped 1 base and J dropped 4 bases, with 5 bases sitting between them. There are 13 residues in the CDR3. The germline gives CDR1 LGHDT, CDR2 YNNKEL (reference sequence). In nucleotides, the CDR3 is TGTGCCAGCAGCCAAGCCCTTAATCAGCCCCAGCATTTT. Translated, it gives CASSQALNQPQHF.

The J gene is TRBJ1-4, the V gene TRBV5-8; D gene uncertain. The germline gives CDR1 SGHTS, CDR2 YDEGEE. Trimming stripped 0 bases from V and 8 bases from J, with 5 bases between. The CDR3 sequence is 12 residues long. In nucleotides, the CDR3 is TGTGCCAGCAGCTTGGCAGACGAAAAACTGTTTTTT. Translated: CASSLADEKLFF.

The gene calls are TRBV10-3 and TRBJ1-2; 8 bases fit TRBD1. The CDR3 length is 16 residues. In germline, CDR1 is ENHRY, CDR2 SYGVKD. Germline trimming cut 4 bases from V and 7 bases from J; bases unmatched to any gene: 14. CDR3 loop: CAISGTYEAGGGGYTF. CDR3 bases: TGTGCCATCAGTGGGACCTACGAGGCAGGGGGCGGTGGCTACACCTTC.

This clonotype was counted ten times or more. This rearrangement joins TRBV3-1 to TRBJ2-7; D is uncertain. Germline values: CDR1 LGHDT, CDR2 YNNKEL (reference sequence). V lost 1 base and J lost 9, with 16 bases in between. The CDR3 is 14 amino acids. CDR3: CASSQVSDEWVQYF. CDR3 DNA: TGTGCCAGCAGCCAAGTATCGGACGAGTGGGTGCAGTACTTC.

The sample holds many counts of this clonotype. The chain has TRBV7-9 and TRBJ2-7; D might be TRBD1 (6 bases). The CDR3 runs 13 residues. Germline V lookup: CDR1 SEHNR, CDR2 FQNEAQ (reference sequence). Trimming pared 3 bases from V and 0 bases from J, leaving 6 bases between. The CDR3, as DNA: TGTGCCAGCAGCTTGGACAGCTCCTACGAGCAGTACTTC. Translated, it gives CASSLDSSYEQYF. The variable domain in full, with the rest retrieved from reference TRBV7-9 and TRBJ2-7, is DTGVSQNPRHKITKRGQNVTFRCDPISEHNRLYWYRQTLGQGPEFLTYFQNEAQLEKSRLLSDRFSAERPKGSFSTLEIQRTEQGDSAMYLCASSLDSSYEQYFGPGTRLTVT.

This clonotype was seen a handful of times. The J gene is TRBJ2-7, the V gene TRBV3-1, with 7 nucleotides matching TRBD1. The CDR3 is made up of 15 amino acids. V was clipped by 3 bases and J by 6 bases; unmatched bases: 11. Germline V gene lookup returns CDR1 LGHDT and CDR2 YNNKEL (reference sequence). The CDR3 DNA follows: TGTGCCAGCAGCCAGAGGATTGAGGGGGCGCCCGAGCAGTACTTC. Protein product: CASSQRIEGAPEQYF.

The chain is built from TRBV20-1 and TRBJ1-2; 7 nucleotides agree with TRBD1. Trimming removed 6 bases from V and 3 bases from J; junction bases left unmatched: 7. The CDR3 extends over 13 amino acids. CDR1 is DFQATT and CDR2 is SNEGSKA in the germline V gene (reference sequence). CDR3 coding DNA: TGCAGTGCCCTAGGAAGGGGGCACTATGGCTACACCTTC. Encoded protein: CSALGRGHYGYTF.

This clonotype has at least ten counts. This rearrangement joins TRBV5-4 to TRBJ2-6; possibly TRBD1 for D (6 bases). This CDR3 spans 17 amino acids. V lost 4 bases and J 3 bases, leaving 17 bases between the germline ends. Germline CDR1 reads SGHNT; CDR2 reads YYREEE (reference sequence). The chain's CDR3 is CASSTGRRGNGANVLTF. CDR3 nucleotides: TGTGCCAGCAGCACGGGACGCAGGGGAAATGGGGCCAACGTCCTGACTTTC.

This clonotype was seen many times. Here the CDR3 DNA reads TGTGCCAGCAGCCTAGCGGGAGGGCGTGGCACCGGGGAGCTGTTTTTT. Translating it yields CASSLAGGRGTGELFF. The rearrangement links TRBV3-1 to TRBJ2-2, with 11 bases fitting TRBD2. Germline values: CDR1 LGHDT, CDR2 YNNKEL (reference sequence). The trim removed 4 bases at V and 4 bases at J, leaving 5 bases unmatched. This CDR3 spans 16 amino acids. The full variable domain, its missing parts supplied by reference TRBV3-1 and TRBJ2-2, is DTAVSQTPKYLVTQMGNDKSIKCEQNLGHDTMYWYKQDSKKFLKIMFSYNNKELIINETVPNRFSPKSPDKAHLNLHINSLELGDSAVYFCASSLAGGRGTGELFFGEGSRLTVL.

This clonotype has a handful of counts. The rearrangement joins TRBV4-3 to TRBJ2-1, with TRBD2 identical over 10 bases. Germline V gives CDR1 LGHNA, CDR2 YSLEER. V shed 0 bases, J shed 6 bases, and the junction held 5 bases outside the gene matches. The CDR3 is made up of 16 amino acids. The CDR3 sequence is CASSQDPGLAFNEQFF. CDR3 in DNA: TGCGCCAGCAGCCAAGACCCGGGACTAGCGTTCAATGAGCAGTTCTTC.

This clonotype appeared many times. CDR3 loop: CASSPLQEAGELFF. The CDR3 nucleotides are TGCGCCAGCAGCCCTTTACAGGAGGCCGGGGAGCTGTTTTTT. This rearrangement joins TRBV4-1 to TRBJ2-2; perhaps D is TRBD1 or TRBD2 (5 bases each). CDR3 length: 14 amino acids. V lost 4 bases to trimming and J lost 6 bases, with 12 bases between them. CDR1 is MGHRA and CDR2 is YSYEKL in the germline V gene.

This clonotype showed up many times. V usage is TRBV28 and J usage is TRBJ2-7, with 9 bases matching TRBD1. CDR3 size: 16 residues. Looked up from germline, CDR1 is MDHEN and CDR2 is SYDVKM. With 6 bases clipped from V and 3 bases from J, the junction kept 12 bases outside the gene matches. The chain's CDR3 is CASSPLDRGEFYEQYF. The CDR3 DNA is TGTGCCAGCAGCCCCCTTGACAGGGGGGAATTCTACGAGCAGTACTTC.

V and J are TRBV28 and TRBJ2-7; 7 bases are a match to TRBD2. This CDR3 spans 16 amino acids. J gave up 5 bases and V 3 bases, and 13 bases lay outside the gene matches. Germline CDR1 and CDR2: MDHEN and SYDVKM. In DNA, the CDR3 is TGTGCCAGCAGTTTTCCCTCGAGCGGGAAAGTAAACGAGCAGTACTTC. Translated, it gives CASSFPSSGKVNEQYF. Drawing the rest from reference TRBV28 and TRBJ2-7, the complete variable domain is DVKVTQSSRYLVKRTGEKVFLECVQDMDHENMFWYRQDPGLGLRLIYFSYDVKMKEKGDIPEGYSVSREKKERFSLILESASTNQTSMYLCASSFPSSGKVNEQYFGPGTRLTVT.

The sample holds many counts of this clonotype. The rearrangement uses TRBV3-1 and TRBJ2-4; 7 nucleotides match TRBD2. The J segment lost 1 base and the V segment lost 2 bases, leaving 11 bases of the junction unmatched. CDR1 is LGHDT and CDR2 is YNNKEL in the germline V gene (reference sequence). CDR3 length: 18 amino acids. In nucleotides, the CDR3 is TGTGCCAGCAGCCAATTATCCAGCGGGATTCTGGCCAAAAACATTCAGTACTTC. Its translation is CASSQLSSGILAKNIQYF.

This clonotype occurred many times. This sequence joins TRBV4-1 and TRBJ2-7; TRBD1 matches 10 bases. CDR1 is MGHRA and CDR2 is YSYEKL in the germline V gene. The CDR3 loop spans 15 amino acids. V lost 0 bases, J lost 5 bases, and 4 bases stayed unmatched. The CDR3, as DNA: TGCGCCAGCAGCCAAGAGACAGGGGGCTATAACGAGCAGTACTTC. Protein: CASSQETGGYNEQYF.

This clonotype was observed at least ten times. The chain links TRBV10-2 to TRBJ1-6; weak D call: TRBD1 (5 bases). Trimming left V 8 bases short and J 5 bases short, with 22 bases between. Per germline, CDR1 WSHSY and CDR2 SAAADI. CDR3 length: 17 amino acids. The CDR3: CASQGTFRRANNSPLHF. The CDR3 coding sequence is TGCGCCAGCCAGGGAACCTTCCGAAGGGCTAATAATTCACCCCTCCACTTT.

This clonotype was detected ten times or more. The chain couples TRBV20-1 to TRBJ2-1, with D hard to call. CDR1 is DFQATT, CDR2 SNEGSKA, per germline (reference sequence). The CDR3 is 16 residues long. V was trimmed by 0 bases and J by 4 bases, leaving 16 bases between them. DNA of the CDR3: TGCAGTGCTAGAGATCTGACCCACCGAGAATACAATGAGCAGTTCTTC. As protein: CSARDLTHREYNEQFF.

In its sample, this clonotype was seen many times. V usage is TRBV3-1 and J usage is TRBJ1-3; D ambiguous. Looked up from germline, CDR1 is LGHDT and CDR2 is YNNKEL (reference sequence). The V and J ends lost 6 bases and 0 bases respectively, with 12 bases between them. The CDR3 extends over 15 amino acids. CDR3 in amino acids: CASSSSQISGNTIYF. CDR3 coding DNA: TGTGCCAGCAGTTCAAGTCAGATCTCTGGAAACACCATATATTTT.

The chain carries TRBV5-1 and TRBJ2-3; no definite D call. The CDR3 covers 14 residues. V was trimmed by 0 bases and J by 1 base, leaving 6 bases between them. CDR1 and CDR2 from the germline V gene are SGHRS and YFSETQ. Here the CDR3 reads CASSLEGGTDTQYF. In DNA, the CDR3 is TGCGCCAGCAGCTTGGAGGGTGGCACAGATACGCAGTATTTT.

CDR3 protein: CSVGAGAGITDTQYF. CDR3 in DNA: TGCAGCGTTGGGGCTGGAGCGGGAATCACAGATACGCAGTATTTT. This chain connects TRBV29-1 to TRBJ2-3, with 7 bases matching TRBD2. V was pared by 4 bases and J by 2 bases, with 9 bases of the junction left unmatched. The CDR3 is 15 residues long. Germline loops: CDR1 SQVTM, CDR2 ANQGSEA.

The table lists this clonotype with a few counts. The chain has TRBV20-1 and TRBJ2-7, with D unclear. CDR3 length equals 10 residues. Trimming took off 3 bases at V and 6 bases at J, with 6 bases between the two ends. Looked up from germline, CDR1 is DFQATT and CDR2 is SNEGSKA (reference sequence). CDR3 residues: CSASHPEQYF. Written as DNA, the CDR3 is TGCAGTGCTAGTCATCCCGAGCAGTACTTC.

There are many counts of this clonotype. The CDR3 reads CASSCPGTYSYEQYF. The DNA of the CDR3 is TGTGCCAGCAGTTGCCCCGGGACATACTCCTACGAGCAGTACTTC. V usage is TRBV27 and J usage is TRBJ2-7, with a weak D call TRBD1 (6 bases). V was cut by 4 bases and J by 0 bases, with 13 bases left in between. Germline lookup yields CDR1 MNHEY and CDR2 SMNVEV (reference sequence). The CDR3 extends over 15 amino acids.

In its sample, this clonotype was seen a few times. The chain carries TRBV7-9 and TRBJ2-7, with a weak D call TRBD1 (6 bases). The CDR3 runs 16 residues. Trimming removed 1 base from V and 4 bases from J, with 17 bases in between. CDR1 and CDR2 from the germline V gene are SEHNR and FQNEAQ (reference sequence). The chain's CDR3 is CASSLGPWDMKYEQYF. The CDR3 DNA sequence: TGTGCCAGCAGCTTAGGCCCTTGGGACATGAAATACGAGCAGTACTTC.